The T cell receptor (beta chain) described here comes from a study of response to subunit inactivated influenza vaccine. Findings and limits, study-wide: The authors suggested that every seasonal influenza vaccination recruits few new T cells.

The sample holds one count of this clonotype. The antigen remains unidentified. TCRdb analysed the RT-PCR reads with MiXCR anew, one entry per CDR3 protein. The table records about 780,000 distinct CDR3 sequences, about 18% of them present only once. This CDR3 has 12 amino acids. CDR1 is GTSNPN, CDR2 SVGIG, per germline (reference sequence). The V and J ends lost 0 bases and 7 bases respectively, with 7 bases between them. The TCR comes from a man between 50 and 59 years old who received an inactivated influenza vaccine. The sequenced sample was PBMCs from blood, obtained 5 to 6 days after vaccination. The chain recombines TRBV30 with TRBJ2-1; possibly TRBD1 or TRBD2 for D (5 bases each). CDR3 DNA: TGTGCCTGGAGTGTATGGGGGAATGAGCAGTTCTTC. It yields the protein CAWSVWGNEQFF.